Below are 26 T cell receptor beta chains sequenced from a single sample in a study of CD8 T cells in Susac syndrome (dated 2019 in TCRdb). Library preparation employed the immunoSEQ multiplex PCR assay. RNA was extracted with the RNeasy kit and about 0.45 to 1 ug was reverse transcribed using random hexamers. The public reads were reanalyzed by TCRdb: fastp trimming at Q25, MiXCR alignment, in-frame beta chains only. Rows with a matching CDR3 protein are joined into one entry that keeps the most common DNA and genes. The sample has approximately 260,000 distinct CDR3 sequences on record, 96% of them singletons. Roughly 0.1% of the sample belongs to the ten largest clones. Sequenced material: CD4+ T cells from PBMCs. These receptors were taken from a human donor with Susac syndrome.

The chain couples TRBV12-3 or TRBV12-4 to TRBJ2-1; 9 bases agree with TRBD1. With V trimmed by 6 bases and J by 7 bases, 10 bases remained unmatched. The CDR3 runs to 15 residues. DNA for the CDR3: TGTGCCAGCAGCCCTACAGGGGGCAAAGGTAATGAGCAGTTCTTC. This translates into CASSPTGGKGNEQFF.

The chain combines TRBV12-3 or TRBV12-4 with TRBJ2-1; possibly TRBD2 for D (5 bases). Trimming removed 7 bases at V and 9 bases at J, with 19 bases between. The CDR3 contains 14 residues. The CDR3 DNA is TGTGCCAGCACCCGAGGGTTGTACAGCGGTGAGCAGTTCTTC. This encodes CASTRGLYSGEQFF.

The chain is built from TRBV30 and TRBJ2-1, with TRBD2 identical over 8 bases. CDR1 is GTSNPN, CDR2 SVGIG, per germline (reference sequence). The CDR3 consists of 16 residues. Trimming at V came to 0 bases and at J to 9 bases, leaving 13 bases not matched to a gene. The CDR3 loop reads CAWSVPTSAFGREQFF. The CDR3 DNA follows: TGTGCCTGGAGTGTCCCGACTAGCGCCTTTGGTCGTGAGCAGTTCTTC.

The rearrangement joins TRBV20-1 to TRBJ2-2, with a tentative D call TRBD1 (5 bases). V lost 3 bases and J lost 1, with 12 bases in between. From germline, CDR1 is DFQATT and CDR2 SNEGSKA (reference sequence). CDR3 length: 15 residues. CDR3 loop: CSASNRPGNTGELFF. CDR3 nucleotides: TGCAGTGCTAGTAACAGGCCAGGGAACACCGGGGAGCTGTTTTTT.

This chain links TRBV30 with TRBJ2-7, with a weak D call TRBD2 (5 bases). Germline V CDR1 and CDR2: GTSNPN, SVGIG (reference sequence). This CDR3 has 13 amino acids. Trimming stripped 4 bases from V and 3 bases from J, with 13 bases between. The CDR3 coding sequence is TGTGCCTGGACCAGCGGCCATGGCTACGAGCAGTACTTC. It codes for CAWTSGHGYEQYF. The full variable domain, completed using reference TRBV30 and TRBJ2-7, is SQTIHQWPATLVQPVGSPLSLECTVEGTSNPNLYWYRQAAGRGLQLLFYSVGIGQISSEVPQNLSASRPQDRQFILSSKKLLLSDSGFYLCAWTSGHGYEQYFGPGTRLTVT.

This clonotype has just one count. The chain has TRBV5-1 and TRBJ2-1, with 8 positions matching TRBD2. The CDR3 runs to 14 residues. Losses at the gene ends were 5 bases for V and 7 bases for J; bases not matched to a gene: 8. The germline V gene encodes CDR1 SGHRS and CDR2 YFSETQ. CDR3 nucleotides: TGCGCCAGCAGGACCGGGACTAGAGAAAATGAGCAGTTCTTC. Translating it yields CASRTGTRENEQFF. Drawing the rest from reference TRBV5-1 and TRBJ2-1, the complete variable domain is KAGVTQTPRYLIKTRGQQVTLSCSPISGHRSVSWYQQTPGQGLQFLFEYFSETQRNKGNFPGRFSGRQFSNSRSEMNVSTLELGDSALYLCASRTGTRENEQFFGPGTRLTVL.

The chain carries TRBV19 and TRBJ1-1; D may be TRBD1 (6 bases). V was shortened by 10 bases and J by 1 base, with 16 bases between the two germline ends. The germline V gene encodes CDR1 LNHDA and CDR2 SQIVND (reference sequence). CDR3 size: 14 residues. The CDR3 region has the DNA TGTGCCACCCGACGACAGGTCGCGAACACTGAAGCTTTCTTT. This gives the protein CATRRQVANTEAFF.

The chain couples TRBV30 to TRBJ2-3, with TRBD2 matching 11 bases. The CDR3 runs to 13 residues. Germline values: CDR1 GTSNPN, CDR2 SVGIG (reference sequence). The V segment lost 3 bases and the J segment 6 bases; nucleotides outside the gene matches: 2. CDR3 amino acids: CAWRLAGADTQYF. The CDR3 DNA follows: TGTGCCTGGAGACTAGCGGGAGCGGATACGCAGTATTTT.

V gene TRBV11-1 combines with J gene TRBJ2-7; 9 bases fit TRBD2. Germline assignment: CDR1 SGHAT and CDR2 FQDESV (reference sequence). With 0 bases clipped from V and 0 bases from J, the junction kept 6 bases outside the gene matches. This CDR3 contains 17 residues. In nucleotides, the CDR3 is TGTGCCAGCAGCTTAGCGGTCACTAGCGGGTACTCCTACGAGCAGTACTTC. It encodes CASSLAVTSGYSYEQYF.

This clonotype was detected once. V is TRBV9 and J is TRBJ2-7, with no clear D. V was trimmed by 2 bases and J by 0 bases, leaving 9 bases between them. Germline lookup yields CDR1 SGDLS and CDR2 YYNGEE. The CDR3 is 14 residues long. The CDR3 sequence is CASSVSSRSYEQYF. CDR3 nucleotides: TGTGCCAGCAGCGTTTCGAGCCGCTCCTACGAGCAGTACTTC.

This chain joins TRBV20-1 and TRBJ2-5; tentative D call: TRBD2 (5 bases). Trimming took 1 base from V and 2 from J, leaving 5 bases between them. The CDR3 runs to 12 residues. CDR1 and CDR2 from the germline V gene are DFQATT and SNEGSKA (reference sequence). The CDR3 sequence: CSARGGQETQYF. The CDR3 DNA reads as TGCAGTGCTAGAGGAGGGCAAGAGACCCAGTACTTC.

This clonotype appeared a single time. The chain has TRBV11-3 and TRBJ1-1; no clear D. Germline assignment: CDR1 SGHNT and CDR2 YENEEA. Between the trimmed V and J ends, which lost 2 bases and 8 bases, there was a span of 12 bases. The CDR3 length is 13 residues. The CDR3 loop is CASSLTAGQEAFF. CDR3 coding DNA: TGTGCCAGCAGCTTAACGGCAGGCCAAGAAGCTTTCTTT.

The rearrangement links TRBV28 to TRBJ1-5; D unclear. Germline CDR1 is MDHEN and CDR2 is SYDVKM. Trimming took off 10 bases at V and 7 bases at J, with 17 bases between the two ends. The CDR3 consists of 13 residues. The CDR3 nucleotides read TGTGCCACGCATAGACAATCTGGCCAGCCCCAGCATTTT. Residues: CATHRQSGQPQHF.

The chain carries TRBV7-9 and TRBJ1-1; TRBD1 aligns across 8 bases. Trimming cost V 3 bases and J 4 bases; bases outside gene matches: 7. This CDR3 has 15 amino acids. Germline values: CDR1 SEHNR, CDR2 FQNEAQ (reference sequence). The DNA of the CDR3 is TGTGCCAGCAGCTTTCGGACAGGGATGGGCACTGAAGCTTTCTTT. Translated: CASSFRTGMGTEAFF.

This chain's CDR3 is CASSPPGLLAKNIQYF. The CDR3 region has the DNA TGCGCCAGCAGCCCTCCGGGGCTCCTAGCCAAAAACATTCAGTACTTC. This sequence joins TRBV5-1 and TRBJ2-4, with D perhaps given as TRBD1 or TRBD2 (5 bases each). This CDR3 spans 16 amino acids. Germline CDR1 and CDR2: SGHRS and YFSETQ. V gave up 4 bases and J gave up 0 bases, with 14 bases separating them.

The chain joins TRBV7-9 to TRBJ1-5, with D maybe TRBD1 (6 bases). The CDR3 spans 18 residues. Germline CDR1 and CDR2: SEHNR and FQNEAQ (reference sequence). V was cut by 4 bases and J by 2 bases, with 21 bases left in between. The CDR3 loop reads CASSSYPQGTHGNQPQHF. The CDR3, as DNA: TGTGCCAGCAGCTCTTACCCACAGGGCACCCATGGCAATCAGCCCCAGCATTTT.

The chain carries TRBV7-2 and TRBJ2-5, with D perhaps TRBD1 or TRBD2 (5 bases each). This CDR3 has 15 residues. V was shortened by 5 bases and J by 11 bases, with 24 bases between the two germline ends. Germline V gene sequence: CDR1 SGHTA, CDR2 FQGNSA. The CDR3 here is CASSPIVGQSRTQYF. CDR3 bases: TGTGCCAGCAGCCCCATAGTCGGACAATCTAGGACTCAGTACTTC.

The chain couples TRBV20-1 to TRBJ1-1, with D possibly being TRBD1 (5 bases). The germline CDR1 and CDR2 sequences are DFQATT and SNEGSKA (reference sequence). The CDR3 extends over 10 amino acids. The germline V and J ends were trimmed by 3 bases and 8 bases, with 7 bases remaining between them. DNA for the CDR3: TGCAGTGCTAGGCGGGGGGAAGCTTTCTTT. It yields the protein CSARRGEAFF.

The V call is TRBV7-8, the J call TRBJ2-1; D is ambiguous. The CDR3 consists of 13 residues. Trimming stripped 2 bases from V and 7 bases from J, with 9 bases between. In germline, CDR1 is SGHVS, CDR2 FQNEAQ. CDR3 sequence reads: CASSLLLGNEQFF. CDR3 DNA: TGTGCCAGCAGCTTATTATTGGGGAATGAGCAGTTCTTC.

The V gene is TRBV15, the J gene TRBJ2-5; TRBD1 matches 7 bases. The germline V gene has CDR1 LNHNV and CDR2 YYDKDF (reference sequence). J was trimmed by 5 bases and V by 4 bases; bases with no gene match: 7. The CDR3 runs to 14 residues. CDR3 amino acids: CATSKGGAWETQYF. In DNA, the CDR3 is TGTGCCACCAGCAAAGGGGGCGCGTGGGAGACCCAGTACTTC.

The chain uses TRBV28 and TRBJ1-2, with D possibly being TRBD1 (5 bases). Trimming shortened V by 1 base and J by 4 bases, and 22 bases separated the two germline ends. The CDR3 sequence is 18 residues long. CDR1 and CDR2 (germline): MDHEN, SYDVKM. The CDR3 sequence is CASSLFVGRTQRGYGYTF. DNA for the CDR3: TGTGCCAGCAGTTTATTTGTTGGGAGGACACAACGAGGCTATGGCTACACCTTC.

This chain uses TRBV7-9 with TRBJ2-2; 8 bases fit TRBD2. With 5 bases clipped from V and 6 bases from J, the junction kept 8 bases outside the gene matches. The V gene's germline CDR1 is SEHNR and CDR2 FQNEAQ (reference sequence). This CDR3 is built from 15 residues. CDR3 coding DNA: TGTGCCAGCAGCCCTGGGACTAGGCGGGCCGGGGAGCTGTTTTTT. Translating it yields CASSPGTRRAGELFF.

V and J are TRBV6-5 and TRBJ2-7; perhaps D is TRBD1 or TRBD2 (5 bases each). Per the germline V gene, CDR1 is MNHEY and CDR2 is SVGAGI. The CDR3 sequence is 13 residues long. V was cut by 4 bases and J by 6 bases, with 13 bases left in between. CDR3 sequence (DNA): TGTGCCAGCAGTTTCAAAAGAGGGGTCGAGCAGTACTTC. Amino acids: CASSFKRGVEQYF.

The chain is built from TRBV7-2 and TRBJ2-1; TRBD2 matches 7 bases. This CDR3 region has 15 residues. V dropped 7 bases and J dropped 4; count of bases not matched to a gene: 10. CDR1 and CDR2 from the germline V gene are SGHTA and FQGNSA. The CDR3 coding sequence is TGTGCCAGCACCAAACCCCCAGCGGGGTACAATGAGCAGTTCTTC. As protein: CASTKPPAGYNEQFF.

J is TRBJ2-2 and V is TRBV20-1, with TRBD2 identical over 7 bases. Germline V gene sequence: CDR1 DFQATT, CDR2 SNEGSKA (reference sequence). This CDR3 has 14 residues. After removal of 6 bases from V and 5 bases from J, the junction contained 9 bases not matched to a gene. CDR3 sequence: CSATTSSRTGELFF. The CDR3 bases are TGCAGTGCAACGACTAGCTCTCGAACCGGGGAGCTGTTTTTT.

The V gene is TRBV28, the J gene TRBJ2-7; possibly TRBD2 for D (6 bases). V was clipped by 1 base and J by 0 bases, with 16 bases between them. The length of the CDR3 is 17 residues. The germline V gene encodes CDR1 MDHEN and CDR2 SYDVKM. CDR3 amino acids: CASSLLGRGRSSYEQYF. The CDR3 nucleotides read TGTGCCAGCAGTTTATTGGGAAGAGGGAGGAGCTCCTACGAGCAGTACTTC. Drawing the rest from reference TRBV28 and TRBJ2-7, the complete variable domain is DVKVTQSSRYLVKRTGEKVFLECVQDMDHENMFWYRQDPGLGLRLIYFSYDVKMKEKGDIPEGYSVSREKKERFSLILESASTNQTSMYLCASSLLGRGRSSYEQYFGPGTRLTVT.